This TCR beta chain was recovered during a study of blood T cell repertoires in COVID-19. Only in-frame clones appear in the TCRdb table, and some are missing; sequencing was by immunoSEQ multiplex PCR. The profile shows some 270,000 clones, around 89% of them singletons. Germline V CDR1 and CDR2: MNHEY, SMNVEV (reference sequence). The CDR3 runs to 19 residues. V was trimmed by 4 bases and J by 2 bases, leaving 24 bases between them. The receptor's source is a man between 25 and 39 years old with acute or convalescent COVID-19. Sample: peripheral blood. The chain carries TRBV27 and TRBJ1-5, with D uncertain. CDR3 protein: CASSSSWQLAFWGNQPQHF. The CDR3 DNA reads TGTGCCAGCAGTTCTTCATGGCAGTTAGCTTTTTGGGGCAATCAGCCCCAGCATTTT.